The clone carrying this TCR beta chain showed up just once. This CDR3 contains 17 residues. Germline V lookup: CDR1 SNHLY, CDR2 FYNNEI. Trimming shortened V by 8 bases and J by 8 bases, and 30 bases separated the two germline ends. The protocol was immunoSEQ multiplex PCR, while the TCRdb copy is restricted to in-frame clones and leaves out a portion. The data contain around 250,000 clones, around 80% of them singletons. This sample is drawn from a study of blood T cell repertoires in COVID-19. V usage is TRBV2 and J usage is TRBJ1-2; no definite D call. Sequencing input: peripheral blood. The receptor's source is a woman of 80 years or more with acute or convalescent COVID-19. The CDR3 sequence is CASPSSLGGLTAKGYTF. CDR3 in DNA: TGTGCCAGCCCTTCCTCACTCGGAGGACTCACGGCTAAGGGCTACACCTTC.